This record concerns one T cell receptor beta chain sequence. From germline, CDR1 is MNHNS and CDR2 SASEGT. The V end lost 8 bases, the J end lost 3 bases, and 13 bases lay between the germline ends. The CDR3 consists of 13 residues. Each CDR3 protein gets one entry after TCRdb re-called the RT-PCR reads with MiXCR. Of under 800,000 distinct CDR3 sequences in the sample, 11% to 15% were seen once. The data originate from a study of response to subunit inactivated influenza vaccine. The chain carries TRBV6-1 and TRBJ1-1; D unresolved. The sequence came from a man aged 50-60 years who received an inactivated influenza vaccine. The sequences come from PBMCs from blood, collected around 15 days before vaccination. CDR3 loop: CASSRKRHTEAFF. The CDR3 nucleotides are TGTGCCAGCTCAAGGAAGAGGCACACTGAAGCTTTCTTT.